These T cell receptor beta chains were read from a single sample in a study of T cells in Graves' hyperthyroidism and ophthalmopathy. TCRdb re-derived calls from the multiplex PCR reads in MiXCR, one entry per CDR3 protein. The sample includes 300,000 to 500,000 distinct CDR3 sequences, under 15% of them seen just once. Sequencing was carried out using blood. Receptors were obtained from a woman aged 25-40 years with Graves' hyperthyroidism. CDR3s include the opening cysteine and the closing phenylalanine or tryptophan. The D gene is left open where the match is weak. Some rows have no size entry. The others give once, few or many, or a class for an expanded clone.

CDR3nt,CDR3aa,d_gene,v_gene,j_gene,len,abundance
TGTGCCAGCAGTGACGGGACTAGCGGCTACAATGAGCAGTTCTTC,CASSDGTSGYNEQFF,TRBD2,TRBV2,TRBJ2-1,15,many
TGTGCCAGCAGCCAAGACACCGGGGAGCTGTTTTTT,CASSQDTGELFF,-,TRBV3-1,TRBJ2-2,12,many
TGCAGCGTTGAAGATCAGAGTAGCTGGAGAGAGACCCAGTACTTC,CSVEDQSSWRETQYF,-,TRBV29-1,TRBJ2-5,15,many
TGTGCCAGCAGCCAAGTCGACCGCTCAGATACGCAGTATTTT,CASSQVDRSDTQYF,-,TRBV3-1,TRBJ2-3,14,many
TGCAGCTTTACCCCGGACACCCCCAACTCCTACGAGCAGTACTTC,CSFTPDTPNSYEQYF,-,TRBV20-1,TRBJ2-7,15,-
TGTGCCAGCGCCCTGACGGGGTATGGCTACACCTTC,CASALTGYGYTF,-,TRBV19,TRBJ1-2,12,few
TGTGCCAGCAGTTTAGCGGAACAGGGGGCAAGGGAGCAGTACTTC,CASSLAEQGAREQYF,TRBD1,TRBV12-3/TRBV12-4,TRBJ2-7,15,many
TGTGCCAGCAGTTCCAGGGACAGGATTAACTATGGCTACACCTTC,CASSSRDRINYGYTF,TRBD1,TRBV6-1,TRBJ1-2,15,many
TGTGCCAGCAGTATCCAGGACAGGGTTGGAAACACCATATATTTT,CASSIQDRVGNTIYF,TRBD1,TRBV28,TRBJ1-3,15,-
TGTGCCAGCAGCAAATACAGCGGGACTAGCGTCGATGAGCAGTTCTTC,CASSKYSGTSVDEQFF,TRBD2,TRBV11-2,TRBJ2-1,16,-
TGTGCCAGCACCCCGAGGGGGGGTCGAGGCACAGATACGCAGTATTTT,CASTPRGGRGTDTQYF,-,TRBV5-4,TRBJ2-3,16,-
TGTGCCACAGGGAGTTCCACTCCTCAGCCCCAGCATTTT,CATGSSTPQPQHF,-,TRBV12-3/TRBV12-4,TRBJ1-5,13,few
TGTGCCAGCTCACCAGTCCTGCGGGAGGGCCCCAACGAGCAGTACTTC,CASSPVLREGPNEQYF,TRBD2,TRBV18,TRBJ2-7,16,many
TGTGCCAGCAGCTTAATGGCGGGGCCGTTTTCCACCGGGGAGCTGTTTTTT,CASSLMAGPFSTGELFF,-,TRBV13,TRBJ2-2,17,-
TGTGCCAGCAGCTTCGGGTCGATCTACGAGCAGTACTTC,CASSFGSIYEQYF,-,TRBV11-2,TRBJ2-7,13,once
TGTGCCAGCAGCTGGGGGCAGGGCTCCTACAATGAGCAGTTCTTC,CASSWGQGSYNEQFF,-,TRBV11-3,TRBJ2-1,15,many
TGTGCCAGCATGGTCCTAGCGGGAGGGTACCAAGAGACCCAGTACTTC,CASMVLAGGYQETQYF,TRBD2,TRBV6-1,TRBJ2-5,16,-
TGTGCCAGCAGCTTATCAGGGGATGCTGGAAACACCATATATTTT,CASSLSGDAGNTIYF,-,TRBV7-9,TRBJ1-3,15,few
TGTGCCAGCAGCTTAGGACTAGCGGGAAGCGGGGAGCTGTTTTTT,CASSLGLAGSGELFF,TRBD2,TRBV7-3,TRBJ2-2,15,many
TGTGCCAGCAGCGCGACCCCTGGGGGAACTGAAGCTTTCTTT,CASSATPGGTEAFF,-,TRBV7-3,TRBJ1-1,14,-
TGTGCCAGCTCACCCCGGACTAGTGGTGTTTCAGACAATGAGCAGTTCTTC,CASSPRTSGVSDNEQFF,TRBD2,TRBV18,TRBJ2-1,17,many
TGTGCCTGGAGTGTAGACGACAGCCCACATAGTCCGTACTTC,CAWSVDDSPHSPYF,-,TRBV30,TRBJ2-4,14,few
TGTGCCAGCAGCCAAGACGTCCCATATGGCTACACCTTC,CASSQDVPYGYTF,-,TRBV3-1,TRBJ1-2,13,many
TGTGCCAGCAGGGCGTTAGGGGCGGGAGGGCCTGACAATGAGCAGTTCTTC,CASRALGAGGPDNEQFF,TRBD2,TRBV12-3/TRBV12-4,TRBJ2-1,17,many
TGTGCCAGCAGCGTAGAGATGTGGGACTCCTACAATGAGCAGTTCTTC,CASSVEMWDSYNEQFF,-,TRBV9,TRBJ2-1,16,-
TGTGCCAGCAGCTCTCCGACAGGTTCTAATTCACCCCTCCACTTT,CASSSPTGSNSPLHF,-,TRBV27,TRBJ1-6,15,-
TGTGCCAGCAAGGGACAGGGGGCCCTCAGCGGGAGTAAGTTCTTC,CASKGQGALSGSKFF,TRBD1,TRBV2,TRBJ2-1,15,-
TGTGCCAGCAGGGCGCCCCTAGCGGGAGGGGAAGAGCAGTACTTC,CASRAPLAGGEEQYF,TRBD2,TRBV7-9,TRBJ2-7,15,many
TGCGCCAGCAGCGACGCAATTGCGGGAGATTTTGTGAATGAGCAGTTCTTC,CASSDAIAGDFVNEQFF,TRBD2,TRBV5-1,TRBJ2-1,17,many
TGTGCCAGCAGCTACAGCAATTCGTACGAGCAGTACTTC,CASSYSNSYEQYF,-,TRBV28,TRBJ2-7,13,few
TGCAGTGCTAGAGTTCGCGGGACAGGGTACAATGAGCAGTTCTTC,CSARVRGTGYNEQFF,TRBD1,TRBV20-1,TRBJ2-1,15,few
TGCAGCGCCCGCAGGCTTACAGTTTACGAGCAGTACTTC,CSARRLTVYEQYF,-,TRBV29-1,TRBJ2-7,13,-
TGTGCCAGCAGGCCGGGACAGGGGGGGGAGCAGTTCTTC,CASRPGQGGEQFF,TRBD1,TRBV28,TRBJ2-1,13,many
TGTGCCAGCAGTTTAATCGGGGAAGGAAGCAATGAGCAGTTCTTC,CASSLIGEGSNEQFF,-,TRBV27,TRBJ2-1,15,-
TGTGCCAGCAGGAGACTAGCGCGAGACAATGAGCAGTTCTTC,CASRRLARDNEQFF,TRBD2,TRBV6-1,TRBJ2-1,14,-